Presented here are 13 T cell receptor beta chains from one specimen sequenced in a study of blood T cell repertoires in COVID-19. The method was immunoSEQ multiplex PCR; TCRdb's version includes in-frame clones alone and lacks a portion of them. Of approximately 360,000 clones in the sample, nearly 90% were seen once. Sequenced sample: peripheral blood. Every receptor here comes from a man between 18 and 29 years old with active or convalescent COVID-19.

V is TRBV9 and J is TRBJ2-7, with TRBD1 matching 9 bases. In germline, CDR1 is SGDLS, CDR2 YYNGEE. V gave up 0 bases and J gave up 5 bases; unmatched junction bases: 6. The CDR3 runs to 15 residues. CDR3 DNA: TGTGCCAGCAGCGTAGGAGGGACAGGGTCTCACGAGCAGTACTTC. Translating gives CASSVGGTGSHEQYF. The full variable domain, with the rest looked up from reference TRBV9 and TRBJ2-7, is DSGVTQTPKHLITATGQRVTLRCSPRSGDLSVYWYQQSLDQGLQFLIQYYNGEERAKGNILERFSAQQFPDLHSELNLSSLELGDSALYFCASSVGGTGSHEQYFGPGTRLTVT.

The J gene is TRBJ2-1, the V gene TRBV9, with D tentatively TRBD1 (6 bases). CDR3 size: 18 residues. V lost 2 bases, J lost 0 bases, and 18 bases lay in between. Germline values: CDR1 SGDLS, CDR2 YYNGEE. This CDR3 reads CASSVGVGAQSSYNEQFF. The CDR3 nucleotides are TGTGCCAGCAGCGTTGGCGTGGGGGCCCAAAGCTCCTACAATGAGCAGTTCTTC.

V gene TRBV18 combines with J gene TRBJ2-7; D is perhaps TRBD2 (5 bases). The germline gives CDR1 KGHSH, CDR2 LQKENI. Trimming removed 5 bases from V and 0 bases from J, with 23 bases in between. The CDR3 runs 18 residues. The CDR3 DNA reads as TGTGCCAGCTCAGCCGGGAACCCCGTGGCTCCAAGCTCCTACGAGCAGTACTTC. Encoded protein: CASSAGNPVAPSSYEQYF.

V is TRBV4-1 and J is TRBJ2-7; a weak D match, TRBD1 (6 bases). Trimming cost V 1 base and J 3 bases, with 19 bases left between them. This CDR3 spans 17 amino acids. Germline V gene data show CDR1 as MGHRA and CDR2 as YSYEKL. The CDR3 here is CASSQAGQPAVYYEQYF. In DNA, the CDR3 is TGCGCCAGCAGCCAAGCCGGACAGCCGGCGGTCTACTACGAGCAGTACTTC.

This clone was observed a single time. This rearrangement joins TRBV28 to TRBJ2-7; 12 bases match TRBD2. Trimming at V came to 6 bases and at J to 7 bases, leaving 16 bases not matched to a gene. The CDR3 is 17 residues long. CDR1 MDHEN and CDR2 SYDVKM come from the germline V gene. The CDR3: CASSPNWLAGGPWEQYF. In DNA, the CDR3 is TGTGCCAGCAGCCCAAATTGGCTAGCGGGGGGGCCGTGGGAGCAGTACTTC.

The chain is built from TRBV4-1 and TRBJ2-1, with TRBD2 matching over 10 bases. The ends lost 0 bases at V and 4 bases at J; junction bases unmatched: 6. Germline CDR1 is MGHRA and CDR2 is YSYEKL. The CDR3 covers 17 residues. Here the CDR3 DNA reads TGCGCCAGCAGCCAAGATCTGGTTAGCGGGAGGTACAATGAGCAGTTCTTC. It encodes CASSQDLVSGRYNEQFF.

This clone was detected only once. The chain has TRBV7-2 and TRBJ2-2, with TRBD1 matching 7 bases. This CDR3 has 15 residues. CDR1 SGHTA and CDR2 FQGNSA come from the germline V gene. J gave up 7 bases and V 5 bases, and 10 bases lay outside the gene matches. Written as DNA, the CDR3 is TGTGCCAGCAGCCTTACGACAGGGTTGGGCGGGGAGCTGTTTTTT. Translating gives CASSLTTGLGGELFF. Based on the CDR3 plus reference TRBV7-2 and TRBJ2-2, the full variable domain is GAGVSQSPSNKVTEKGKDVELRCDPISGHTALYWYRQSLGQGLEFLIYFQGNSAPDKSGLPSDRFSAERTGGSVSTLTIQRTQQEDSAVYLCASSLTTGLGGELFFGEGSRLTVL.

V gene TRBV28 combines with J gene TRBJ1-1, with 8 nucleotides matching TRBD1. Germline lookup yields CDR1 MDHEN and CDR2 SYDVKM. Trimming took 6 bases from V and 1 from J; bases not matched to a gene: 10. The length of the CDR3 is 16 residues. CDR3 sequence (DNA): TGTGCCAGCAGCGACAGGGGCTATGTTGGGAACACTGAAGCTTTCTTT. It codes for CASSDRGYVGNTEAFF.

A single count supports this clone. The CDR3 coding sequence is TGTGCCAGCAGCTTGGTGGGACTAGCGGTACTAGGGGCAGATACGCAGTATTTT. Its protein is CASSLVGLAVLGADTQYF. The chain joins TRBV5-4 to TRBJ2-3, with 11 bases fitting TRBD2. The V gene end was trimmed by 0 bases and the J gene end by 4 bases; junction bases not matched to a gene: 10. The CDR3 length is 18 residues. In germline, CDR1 is SGHNT, CDR2 YYREEE (reference sequence).

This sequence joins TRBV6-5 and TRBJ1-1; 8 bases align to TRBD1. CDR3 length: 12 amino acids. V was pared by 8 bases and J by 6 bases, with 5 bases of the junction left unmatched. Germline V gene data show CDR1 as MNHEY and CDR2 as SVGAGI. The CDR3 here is CASGQGMAEAFF. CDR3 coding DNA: TGTGCCAGCGGACAGGGAATGGCTGAAGCTTTCTTT.

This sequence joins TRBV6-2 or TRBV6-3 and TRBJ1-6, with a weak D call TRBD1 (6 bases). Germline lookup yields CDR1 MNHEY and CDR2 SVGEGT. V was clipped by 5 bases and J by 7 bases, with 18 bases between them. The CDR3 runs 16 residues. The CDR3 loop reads CASSDINRDLNSPLHF. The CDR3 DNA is TGTGCCAGCAGTGATATTAACAGGGATCTGAATTCACCCCTCCACTTT.

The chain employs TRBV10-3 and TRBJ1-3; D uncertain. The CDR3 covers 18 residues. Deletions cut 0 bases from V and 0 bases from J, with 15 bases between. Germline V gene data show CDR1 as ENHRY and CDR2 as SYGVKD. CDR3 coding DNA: TGTGCCATCAGTGAGTCAATGTCAGACCGGAGCTCTGGAAACACCATATATTTT. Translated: CAISESMSDRSSGNTIYF.

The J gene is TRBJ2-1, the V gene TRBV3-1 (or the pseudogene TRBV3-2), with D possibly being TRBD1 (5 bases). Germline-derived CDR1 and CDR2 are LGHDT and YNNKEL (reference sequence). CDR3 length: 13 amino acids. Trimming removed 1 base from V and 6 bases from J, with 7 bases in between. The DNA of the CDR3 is TGTGCCAGCAGCCAAGGGACAATCAATGAGCAGTTCTTC. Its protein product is CASSQGTINEQFF.